Detailed here is one T cell receptor (beta chain). There is no known antigen for this receptor. Per-nucleotide qualities are absent, and no much larger clonotype sits a single base away. The source of the sample is a study of blood T cell repertoires in COVID-19 (dated by TCRdb to 2019 to 2021). Concerning the study at large: Samples covering the acute and convalescent phases of COVID-19 were provided by collaborators in the United States, Italy and Spain. The samples were drawn from two sources: the first 160 participants of the ongoing ImmuneRACE study, and over 1,000 subjects contributed by 6 global collaborators. Sample metadata almost always included a de-identified subject ID, COVID-19 status, age in years and sex. The dataset comprised deeply sampled blood TCRbeta repertoires from subjects exposed to, actively infected with, or recovered from COVID-19. A freely available public database, intended as a resource for researchers studying the immune response to SARS-CoV-2, is where the repertoires were released. The material from the prospective study consisted of cDNA or gDNA derived from T cells, B-cell-depleted T cells, or PBMCs. Where available, HLA class I and class II types were taken from metadata supplied by the sample provider and were not determined by assay-based typing.

TCRbeta CDR3 regions were amplified from genomic DNA using the immunoSEQ Assay, a bias-controlled multiplex PCR. On the authors' methods: The number of nucleated cells in each sample was estimated from the amplification of reference gene primers within the assay. To quantify the absolute abundance of each unique TCRbeta CDR3 rearrangement, sequence reads were collapsed and filtered. Productive Simpson clonality was computed per sample as the square root of Simpson's diversity index over productive rearrangements. The table was pulled from immuneACCESS by TCRdb, which kept in-frame rearrangements only. Such tables lose some clones; where checked, under half of the loss comes from unresolved V genes, and the rest has no known cause. D and trimming were read from the DNA, whereas the V and J calls and clone size are those reported in that table. Across this sample there are approximately 300,000 clones, with roughly 83% seen only once. Of the sample, roughly 1.6% is held by the ten largest clones.

Each collaborating institution followed its own protocols to collect whole blood in K2EDTA tubes. For TCRbeta analysis, collaborators shipped samples as frozen whole blood, isolated PBMCs, or DNA extracted from either of those sample types. CDR3 length: 19 amino acids, cysteine to phenylalanine. Of all the DNA, just the CDR3 is kept, 57 bases in frame from base 1. V lost 2 bases and J lost 1 base; the stretch between them is 23 bases long. CDR1 and CDR2 are drawn from the germline V gene: SGHDN, FVKESK. Findings and caveats that apply to the study as a whole: Clinical and demographic metadata were provided uncurated, with the amount varying by source and participant.

Material: peripheral blood. This clonotype was sampled from a woman aged 45-60 years with acute or convalescent COVID-19. The chain was built from TRBV14 and TRBJ1-2; the D gene assignment is ambiguous. The CDR3 protein: CASSQFRGLTPRVNYGYTF. The nucleotide sequence reads TGTGCCAGCAGCCAATTTCGAGGGCTGACCCCTAGGGTTAACTATGGCTACACCTTC. When the CDR3 is completed using the reference TRBV14 and TRBJ1-2 genes on either side, the full variable domain is EAGVTQFPSHSVIEKGQTVTLRCDPISGHDNLYWYRRVMGKEIKFLLHFVKESKQDESGMPNNRFLAERTGGTYSTLKVQPAELEDSGVYFCASSQFRGLTPRVNYGYTFGSGTRLTVV.